A single count supports the clone carrying this TCR beta chain. The antigen remains unidentified. The data stem from a study of vaccination effects on CD4 cells after COVID-19. V was shortened by 9 bases and J by 4 bases, with 18 bases between the two germline ends. Germline values: CDR1 LNHDA, CDR2 SQIVND (reference sequence). The CDR3 is 14 amino acids. Antigen-specific CD4+ T cells were first expanded with viral peptide pools by the ViraFEST assay and only then sequenced. The authors isolated CD4+ T cells after more than eight days of culture. The healthy vaccine recipients, who had no prior SARS-CoV-2 infection, showed negative nucleocapsid antibodies. The assay was immunoSEQ multiplex PCR, and TCRdb's table has in-frame clones only and misses some. This sample yields around 79,000 clones, of which about four fifths are seen a single time; roughly 10% belongs to the top ten.

This sample comprised CD4+ T cells from PBMCs cultured with SARS-CoV-2 spike peptides, obtained before COVID-19 vaccination. The receptor comes from a human donor who received a COVID-19 vaccine. The chain has TRBV19 and TRBJ1-2; possible D gene TRBD1, 5 bases. For the CDR3, the DNA is TGTGCCAGCGCCCAAGTAGGGGTTCGCTATGGCTACACCTTC. Its protein is CASAQVGVRYGYTF.